The present entry profiles one T cell receptor beta chain with its context. Its antigen is currently unknown. This table comes from immunoSEQ multiplex PCR, and its TCRdb copy is limited to in-frame clones, with some not included. The table lists over a million clones, 78% of them singletons. Trimming took 0 bases from V and 0 from J, leaving 8 bases between them. In germline, CDR1 is SGHTA, CDR2 FQGNSA. The CDR3 length is 15 residues. Memory CD4+ cells were the fraction left after CD45RA+ naive selection. This entry is derived from a study of shared clonotypes between healthy human individuals. Turning to the study itself: CD4 naive and CD4 memory each took three plates per donor, while CD8 naive took two and CD8 memory one.

Study outcomes and limitations: As a rule, naive subsets had a larger estimated richness than memory subsets.

The sequencing sample was made of memory CD4+ T cells from PBMCs. Described subset: CD45RA-negative fraction. The sequence was collected from a man aged 18 to 30 in good health. Some clones in this sample may be carry-over from other donors' samples. The V call is TRBV7-2, the J call TRBJ1-1; possible D gene TRBD1, 5 bases. CDR3 coding DNA: TGTGCCAGCAGCTTAGCGGGGGGAGTGAACACTGAAGCTTTCTTT. Its protein product is CASSLAGGVNTEAFF.